This TCR beta chain is drawn from a study of post-analysis software for immune sequencing data. Study in general: As for disease course, relapsing-remitting, secondary progressive and progressive-relapsing multiple sclerosis were all included. Study outcomes and limitations: F-measure co-clustering was strong for batch-matched samples. Higher frequency in patients than in controls was seen for 5 or 6 TRBV segments, with TRBV5-6, TRBV5-1 and TRBV20-1 among them. Significantly lower normalized Chao1 diversity was found in patients with multiple sclerosis relative to controls.

With 6 bases removed from V and 5 bases from J, the gap between germline ends came to 17 bases. The CDR3 extends over 14 amino acids. The TCR beta cDNA libraries carried unique molecular identifiers. Each sample of about 1 to 10 million input T cells yielded around 500,000 cDNA molecules, so each molecule approximated one T cell. Each CDR3 protein gets one entry after TCRdb re-called the PCR reads with MiXCR. The sample records about 820,000 distinct CDR3 sequences, 53% being singletons. With respect to this clonotype: What it recognizes is unknown.

This sequence joins TRBV12-3 or TRBV12-4 and TRBJ2-7; either TRBD1 or TRBD2 may supply D (7 bases each). Sequencing input: blood. The TCR comes from a girl aged 5 to 17 with multiple sclerosis. The CDR3 sequence is CASRHEAGGDEQYF. The CDR3 region has the DNA TGTGCCAGCAGACACGAGGCAGGGGGGGACGAGCAGTACTTC.